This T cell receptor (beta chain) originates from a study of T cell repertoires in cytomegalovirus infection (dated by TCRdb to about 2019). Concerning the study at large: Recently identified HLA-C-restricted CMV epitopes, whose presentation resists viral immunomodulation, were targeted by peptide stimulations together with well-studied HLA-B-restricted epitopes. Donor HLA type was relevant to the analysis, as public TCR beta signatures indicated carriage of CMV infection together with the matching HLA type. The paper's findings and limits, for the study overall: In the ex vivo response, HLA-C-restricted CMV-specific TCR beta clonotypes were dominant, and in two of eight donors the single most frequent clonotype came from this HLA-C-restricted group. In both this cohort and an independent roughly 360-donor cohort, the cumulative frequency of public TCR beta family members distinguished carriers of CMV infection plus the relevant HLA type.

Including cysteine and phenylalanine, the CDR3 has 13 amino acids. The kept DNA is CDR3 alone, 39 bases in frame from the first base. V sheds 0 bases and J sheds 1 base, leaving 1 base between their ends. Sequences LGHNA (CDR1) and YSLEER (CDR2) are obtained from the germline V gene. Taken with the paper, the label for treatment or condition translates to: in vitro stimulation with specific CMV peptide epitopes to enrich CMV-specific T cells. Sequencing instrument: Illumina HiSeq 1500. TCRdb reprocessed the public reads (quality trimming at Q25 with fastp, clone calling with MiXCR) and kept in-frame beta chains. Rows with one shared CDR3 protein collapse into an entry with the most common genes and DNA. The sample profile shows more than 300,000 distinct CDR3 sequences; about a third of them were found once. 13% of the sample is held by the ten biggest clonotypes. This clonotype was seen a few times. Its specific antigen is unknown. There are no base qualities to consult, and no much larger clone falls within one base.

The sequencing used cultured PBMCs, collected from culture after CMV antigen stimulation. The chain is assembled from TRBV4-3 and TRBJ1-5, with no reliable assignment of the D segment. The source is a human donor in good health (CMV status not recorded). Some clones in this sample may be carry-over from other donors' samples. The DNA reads TGCGCCAGCAGCCAAGAAAGCAATCAGCCCCAGCATTTT. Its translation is CASSQESNQPQHF.